Listed below are T cell receptor beta chains from one sample, sequenced in a study of blood T cell repertoires in COVID-19. Data came from immunoSEQ multiplex PCR; TCRdb stores just in-frame clones and leaves some out. The repertoire consists of about half a million clones, with around 85% occurring once and the leading ten covering roughly 3.2%. Sequenced sample: peripheral blood. The receptors were sampled from a human donor in a cohort sampled during active COVID-19. Each CDR3 is given with its conserved first and last residue. The order of the fields is clone size, J gene, CDR3 length, V gene, D gene, CDR3 protein, CDR3 DNA. A D gene is named only where the DNA matches it firmly. The size entry is marked missing in some rows and otherwise reads once, few, many or a size class.

>.|TRBJ2-1|16|TRBV4-2|TRBD2
CASSPPLAGSYNEQFF
TGTGCCAGCAGCCCCCCCCTAGCGGGTTCCTACAATGAGCAGTTCTTC
>.|TRBJ2-7|15|TRBV27|TRBD1
CASSLSPGQFYEQYF
TGTGCCAGCAGTTTATCCCCGGGACAGTTCTACGAGCAGTACTTC
>few|TRBJ1-5|16|TRBV15|TRBD1
CATSKGQGMGGGTQHF
TGTGCCACCAGCAAGGGACAGGGTATGGGAGGGGGGACCCAGCATTTT
>.|TRBJ1-1|13|TRBV30|TRBD1
CAWKGDSSTEAFF
TGTGCCTGGAAAGGGGACAGTAGCACTGAAGCTTTCTTT
>.|TRBJ2-2|16|TRBV19|.
CARRKDRTAGAGELFF
TGTGCCAGGCGCAAGGATCGGACAGCTGGGGCCGGGGAGCTGTTTTTT
>.|TRBJ1-1|14|TRBV5-4|.
CASSWGVVGTEAFF
TGTGCCAGCAGCTGGGGAGTTGTTGGGACTGAAGCTTTCTTT
>.|TRBJ2-1|22|TRBV21-1|.
CASSKEVAVRTSGKSSYNEQFF
TGTGCCAGCAGCAAAGAAGTAGCAGTCAGGACTAGCGGGAAGAGCTCCTACAATGAGCAGTTCTTC
>.|TRBJ1-4|15|TRBV7-9|TRBD1
CASSTRQGTTEKLFF
TGTGCCAGCAGCACCCGACAGGGGACAACTGAAAAACTGTTTTTT
>.|TRBJ1-1|14|TRBV5-4|TRBD1
CASSWDRMNTEAFF
TGTGCCAGCAGCTGGGACAGAATGAACACTGAAGCTTTCTTT
>.|TRBJ2-1|17|TRBV12-5|TRBD2
CASGLVAREGSLGEQFF
TGTGCTAGTGGTTTGGTAGCGCGGGAGGGATCCTTAGGTGAGCAGTTCTTC
>.|TRBJ2-3|17|TRBV12-5|TRBD2
CASGLGRGGSETDTQYF
TGTGCTAGTGGTTTGGGTCGAGGCGGGAGCGAGACAGATACGCAGTATTTT
>.|TRBJ1-1|15|TRBV19|TRBD1
CASSLQTGLDTEAFF
TGTGCCAGTAGTCTACAGACAGGGCTCGACACTGAAGCTTTCTTT
>.|TRBJ1-2|14|TRBV5-1|TRBD1
CASSLGTGSYGYTF
TGCGCCAGCAGCTTGGGGACAGGGTCATATGGCTACACCTTC
>.|TRBJ2-1|15|TRBV7-9|.
CASSLGRGSYNEQFF
TGTGCCAGCAGCTTAGGTAGGGGGAGCTACAATGAGCAGTTCTTC
>few|TRBJ1-1|13|TRBV6-1|.
CASSDRAGTEAFF
TGTGCCAGCAGTGACAGGGCCGGTACTGAAGCTTTCTTT
>.|TRBJ1-2|13|TRBV12-3/TRBV12-4|TRBD1
CASSFLQGNGYTF
TGTGCCAGCAGTTTTTTACAGGGGAATGGCTACACCTTC
>.|TRBJ1-1|13|TRBV18|.
CASYPEVLTEAFF
TGTGCCAGCTATCCTGAGGTGCTTACTGAAGCTTTCTTT
>.|TRBJ2-4|16|TRBV6-2/TRBV6-3|TRBD2
CASSQGLTSGTDIQYF
TGTGCCAGCAGCCAGGGGTTGACTAGCGGGACCGACATTCAGTACTTC
>.|TRBJ1-6|12|TRBV30|.
CAWSVRGITLHF
TGTGCCTGGAGTGTACGGGGTATCACCCTCCACTTT
>.|TRBJ1-4|15|TRBV5-4|TRBD1
CASSPYRGTNEKLFF
TGTGCCAGCAGCCCCTACAGGGGAACTAATGAAAAACTGTTTTTT
>once|TRBJ2-1|15|TRBV3-1/TRBV3-2|TRBD2
CASSPGLAGDTEQFF
TGTGCCAGCAGCCCGGGACTAGCGGGAGATACTGAGCAGTTCTTC
>.|TRBJ2-7|17|TRBV28|TRBD2
CASTVSAAGGRADEQYF
TGTGCCAGCACGGTGTCTGCGGCTGGCGGGAGGGCCGACGAGCAGTACTTC
>.|TRBJ1-6|16|TRBV30|TRBD1
CAWSVGDRSYNSPLHF
TGTGCCTGGAGTGTGGGGGACAGGAGTTATAATTCACCCCTCCACTTT
>.|TRBJ2-5|14|TRBV4-2|.
CASSQGGAEETQYF
TGTGCCAGCAGCCAAGGGGGAGCGGAAGAGACCCAGTACTTC
>once|TRBJ2-5|15|TRBV7-2|.
CASSYSDGRGETQYF
TGTGCCAGCAGCTACTCCGACGGCCGGGGAGAGACCCAGTACTTC
>.|TRBJ2-2|14|TRBV19|.
CASNARPITGELFF
TGTGCCAGTAATGCCAGGCCTATAACCGGGGAGCTGTTTTTT
>once|TRBJ2-3|13|TRBV30|TRBD2
CAWRGRGTDTQYF
TGTGCCTGGAGGGGGCGGGGGACAGATACGCAGTATTTT
>.|TRBJ1-2|11|TRBV7-9|.
CASTLNYGYTF
TGTGCCAGCACCCTCAACTATGGCTACACCTTC
>.|TRBJ2-6|16|TRBV4-3|.
CASSQDVGTGANVLTF
TGCGCCAGCAGCCAAGATGTCGGGACTGGGGCCAACGTCCTGACTTTC
>once|TRBJ1-2|13|TRBV27|TRBD1
CASRDRDSTGYTF
TGTGCCAGCAGGGACCGGGACAGTACTGGCTACACCTTC
>.|TRBJ1-3|15|TRBV7-9|.
CASSYGQLSGNTIYF
TGTGCCAGCAGTTACGGACAGCTCTCTGGAAACACCATATATTTT
>once|TRBJ1-3|14|TRBV25-1|.
CASSEIFGENTIYF
TGTGCCAGCAGTGAAATTTTTGGGGAGAACACCATATATTTT
>few|TRBJ1-2|13|TRBV12-3/TRBV12-4|TRBD1
CASSFQGDYGYTF
TGTGCCAGCAGTTTTCAGGGGGACTATGGCTACACCTTC
>.|TRBJ1-2|14|TRBV6-1|TRBD1
CASSEDRGGYGYTF
TGTGCCAGCAGTGAGGACAGGGGGGGCTATGGCTACACCTTC
>.|TRBJ2-7|16|TRBV6-2/TRBV6-3|TRBD2
CASSYGGGRALDEQYF
TGTGCCAGCAGTTACGGGGGCGGGAGGGCCCTGGACGAGCAGTACTTC
>.|TRBJ2-2|16|TRBV19|.
CASSLRAGRNTGELFF
TGTGCCAGTAGTCTTAGAGCAGGGCGGAACACCGGGGAGCTGTTTTTT
>.|TRBJ2-7|14|TRBV5-1|TRBD1
CASSPGTGIYEQYF
TGCGCCAGCAGCCCGGGGACAGGGATCTACGAGCAGTACTTC
>.|TRBJ1-6|14|TRBV2|.
CASSYAEGDSPLHF
TGTGCCAGCAGCTATGCGGAGGGCGATTCACCCCTCCACTTT
>.|TRBJ2-5|16|TRBV11-2|.
CASSLSRRAGLETQYF
TGTGCCAGCAGCCTTAGTAGGAGGGCCGGTCTCGAGACCCAGTACTTC
>once|TRBJ2-7|14|TRBV5-5|.
CASSFGGRTYEQYF
TGTGCCAGCAGCTTTGGTGGCAGAACCTACGAGCAGTACTTC
>.|TRBJ1-5|15|TRBV5-5|TRBD1
CASSLAGGMNQPQHF
TGTGCCAGCAGCTTGGCAGGGGGCATGAATCAGCCCCAGCATTTT
>.|TRBJ2-1|15|TRBV3-1/TRBV3-2|TRBD2
CASSLQPSGSNEQFF
TGTGCCAGCAGCCTGCAACCTAGCGGGAGCAATGAGCAGTTCTTC
>.|TRBJ1-1|13|TRBV28|.
CASSGHLNTEAFF
TGTGCCAGCAGTGGACATCTTAACACTGAAGCTTTCTTT
>.|TRBJ2-1|16|TRBV19|TRBD2
CASSGGLAGAGYEQFF
TGTGCCAGTAGTGGCGGACTAGCGGGAGCAGGGTATGAGCAGTTCTTC
>.|TRBJ2-5|16|TRBV7-2|.
CASSLGRGEYQETQYF
TGTGCCAGCAGCTTAGGCCGGGGAGAGTACCAAGAGACCCAGTACTTC
>.|TRBJ2-7|14|TRBV2|TRBD1
CASNGQVKAYEQYF
TGTGCCAGCAATGGACAGGTAAAGGCCTACGAGCAGTACTTC
>.|TRBJ2-5|14|TRBV2|.
CASSERAGSETQYF
TGTGCCAGCAGTGAAAGGGCGGGGTCAGAGACCCAGTACTTC
>.|TRBJ2-1|16|TRBV3-1/TRBV3-2|TRBD1
CASSQDLGTVGNEQFF
TGTGCCAGCAGCCAAGATCTCGGGACAGTGGGCAATGAGCAGTTCTTC
>.|TRBJ2-7|13|TRBV25-1|.
CASSTGGVNEQYF
TGTGCCAGCAGTACAGGGGGGGTGAACGAGCAGTACTTC
>.|TRBJ1-5|13|TRBV5-6|.
CASSHRTNQPQHF
TGTGCCAGCAGCCACCGGACAAATCAGCCCCAGCATTTT
>.|TRBJ2-7|14|TRBV6-5|TRBD1
CASSSGTGLYEQYF
TGTGCCAGCAGTTCCGGGACAGGACTCTACGAGCAGTACTTC
>.|TRBJ2-6|17|TRBV4-1|TRBD2
CASSQGTSGSGANVLTF
TGCGCCAGCAGCCAGGGGACTAGCGGCTCTGGGGCCAACGTCCTGACTTTC